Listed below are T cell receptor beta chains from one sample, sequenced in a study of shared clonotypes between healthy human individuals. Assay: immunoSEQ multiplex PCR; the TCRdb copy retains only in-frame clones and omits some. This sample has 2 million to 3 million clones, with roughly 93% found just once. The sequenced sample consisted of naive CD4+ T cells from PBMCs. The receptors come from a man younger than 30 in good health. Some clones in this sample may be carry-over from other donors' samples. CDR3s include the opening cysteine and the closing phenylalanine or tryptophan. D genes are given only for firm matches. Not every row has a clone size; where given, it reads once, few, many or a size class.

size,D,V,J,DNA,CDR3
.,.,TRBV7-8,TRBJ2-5,TGTGCCAGCAGCTTAGGGGCCCTTCGAGAGACCCAGTACTTC,CASSLGALRETQYF
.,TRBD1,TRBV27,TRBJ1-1,TGTGCCAGCAGCCAAATAACGACAGGGGCCACCGTCGGCCGTAGCACTGAAGCTTTCTTT,CASSQITTGATVGRSTEAFF
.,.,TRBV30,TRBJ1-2,TGTGCCTGGAGTACACAAACTAACTATGGCTACACCTTC,CAWSTQTNYGYTF
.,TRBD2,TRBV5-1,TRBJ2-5,TGCGCCAGCAGCCGGGCCGACCTAGCGGGATTGGAGACCCAGTACTTC,CASSRADLAGLETQYF
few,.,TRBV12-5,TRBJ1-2,TGTGCTAGTGGTTTGGCAGGGGCGCGGGGCTACACCTTC,CASGLAGARGYTF
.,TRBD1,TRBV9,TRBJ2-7,TGTGCCAGCAGCGCCTACAGGGGCGAGCAGTACTTC,CASSAYRGEQYF
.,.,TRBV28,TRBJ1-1,TGTGCCAGCAGTGTACCGGGACGGTCGAACACTGAAGCTTTCTTT,CASSVPGRSNTEAFF
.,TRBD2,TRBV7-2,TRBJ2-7,TGTGCCAGCAGCTTAAATCGGCTAGCGGGAGGCGAGCAGTACTTC,CASSLNRLAGGEQYF
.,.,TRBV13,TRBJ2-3,TGTGCCAGCAGCCCCCTGGGTCTCTATACGCAGTATTTT,CASSPLGLYTQYF
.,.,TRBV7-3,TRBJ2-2,TGTGCCAGCAGCACCCGGACCAGAAACGGGACCGGGGAGCTGTTTTTT,CASSTRTRNGTGELFF